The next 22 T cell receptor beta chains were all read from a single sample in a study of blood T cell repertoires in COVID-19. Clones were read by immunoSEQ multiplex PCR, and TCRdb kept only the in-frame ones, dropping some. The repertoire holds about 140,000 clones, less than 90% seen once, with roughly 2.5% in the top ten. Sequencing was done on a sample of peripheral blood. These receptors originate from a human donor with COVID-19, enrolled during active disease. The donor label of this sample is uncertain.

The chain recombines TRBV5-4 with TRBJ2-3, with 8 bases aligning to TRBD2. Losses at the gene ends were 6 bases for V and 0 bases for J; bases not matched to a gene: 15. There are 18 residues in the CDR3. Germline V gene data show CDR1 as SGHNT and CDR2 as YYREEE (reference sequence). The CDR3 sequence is CASKLRSGLATSTDTQYF. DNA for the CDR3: TGTGCCAGCAAGTTGAGGTCTGGACTAGCTACTAGCACAGATACGCAGTATTTT.

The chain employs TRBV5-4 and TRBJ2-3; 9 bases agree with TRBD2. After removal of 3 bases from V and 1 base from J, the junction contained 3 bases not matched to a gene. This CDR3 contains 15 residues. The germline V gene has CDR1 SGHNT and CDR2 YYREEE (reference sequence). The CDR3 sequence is CASSSRLAGTDTQYF. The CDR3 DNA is TGTGCCAGCAGCTCGCGACTAGCGGGCACAGATACGCAGTATTTT.

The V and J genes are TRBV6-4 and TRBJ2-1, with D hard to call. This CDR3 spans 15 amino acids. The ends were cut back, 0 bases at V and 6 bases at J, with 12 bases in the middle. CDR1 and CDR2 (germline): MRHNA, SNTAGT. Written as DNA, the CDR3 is TGTGCCAGCAGTGACTCAACCTCGGAGAGCAATGAGCAGTTCTTC. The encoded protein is CASSDSTSESNEQFF.

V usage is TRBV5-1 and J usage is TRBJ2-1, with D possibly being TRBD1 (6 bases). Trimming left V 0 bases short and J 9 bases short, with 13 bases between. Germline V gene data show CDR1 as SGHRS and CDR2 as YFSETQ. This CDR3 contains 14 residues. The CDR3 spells CASSLGTDYAEQFF. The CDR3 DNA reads TGCGCCAGCAGCTTGGGGACAGATTATGCTGAGCAGTTCTTC.

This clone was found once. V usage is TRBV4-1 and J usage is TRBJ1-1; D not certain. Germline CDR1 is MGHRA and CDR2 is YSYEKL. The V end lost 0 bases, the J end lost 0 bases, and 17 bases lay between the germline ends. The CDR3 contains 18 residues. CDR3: CASSQDSRIGLMNTEAFF. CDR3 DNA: TGCGCCAGCAGCCAAGATTCTAGAATTGGTCTGATGAACACTGAAGCTTTCTTT.

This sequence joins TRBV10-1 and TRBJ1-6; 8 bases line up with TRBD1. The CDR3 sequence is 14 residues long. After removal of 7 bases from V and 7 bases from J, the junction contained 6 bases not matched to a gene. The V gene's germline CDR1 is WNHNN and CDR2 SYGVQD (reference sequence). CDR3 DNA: TGCGCCAGCATTCCGGACAGGGTGAATTCACCCCTCCACTTT. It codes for CASIPDRVNSPLHF.

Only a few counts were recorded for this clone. The CDR3, as DNA: TGTGCCAGCAGCGATAGCGCGGGGGGGATTACAGATACGCAGTATTTT. Its translation is CASSDSAGGITDTQYF. The chain recombines TRBV6-2 or TRBV6-3 with TRBJ2-3; 9 nucleotides line up with TRBD2. The CDR3 loop spans 16 amino acids. Germline V lookup: CDR1 MNHEY, CDR2 SVGEGT. The trim removed 6 bases at V and 3 bases at J, leaving 10 bases unmatched.

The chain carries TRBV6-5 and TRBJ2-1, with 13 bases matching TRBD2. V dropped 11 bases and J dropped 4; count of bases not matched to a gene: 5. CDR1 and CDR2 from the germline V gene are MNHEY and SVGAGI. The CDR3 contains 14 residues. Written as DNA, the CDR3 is TGTGCCTCCCGGACTAGCGGGGGTTACAATGAGCAGTTCTTC. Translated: CASRTSGGYNEQFF.

The CDR3: CASSYSLGTSYEQYF. In DNA form, the CDR3 reads TGTGCCAGCAGTTACTCCTTGGGCACTTCCTACGAGCAGTACTTC. The chain couples TRBV6-5 to TRBJ2-7; D call uncertain. Germline CDR1 MNHEY, CDR2 SVGAGI. V was shortened by 0 bases and J by 1 base, with 10 bases between the two germline ends. The CDR3 has 15 amino acids.

Here the CDR3 reads CASSFGRATTNIQYF. The CDR3 coding sequence is TGTGCCAGCAGTTTCGGGAGGGCTACTACTAACATTCAGTACTTC. This chain connects TRBV28 to TRBJ2-4, with 8 bases that match TRBD2. Germline CDR1 MDHEN, CDR2 SYDVKM. CDR3 length: 15 amino acids. V was clipped by 3 bases and J by 7 bases; unmatched bases: 8.

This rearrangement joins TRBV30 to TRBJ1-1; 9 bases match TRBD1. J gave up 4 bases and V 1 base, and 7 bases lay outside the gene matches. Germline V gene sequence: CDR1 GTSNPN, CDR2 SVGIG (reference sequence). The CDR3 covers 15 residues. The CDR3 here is CAWSDGQGPGTEAFF. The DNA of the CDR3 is TGTGCCTGGAGTGACGGACAGGGGCCGGGCACTGAAGCTTTCTTT.

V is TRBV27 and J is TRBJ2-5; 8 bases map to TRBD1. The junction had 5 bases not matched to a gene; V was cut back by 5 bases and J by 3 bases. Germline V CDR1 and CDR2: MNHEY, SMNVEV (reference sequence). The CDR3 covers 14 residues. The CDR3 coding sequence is TGTGCCAGCAGTCCCCTGGACAGGGAAGAGACCCAGTACTTC. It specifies CASSPLDREETQYF.

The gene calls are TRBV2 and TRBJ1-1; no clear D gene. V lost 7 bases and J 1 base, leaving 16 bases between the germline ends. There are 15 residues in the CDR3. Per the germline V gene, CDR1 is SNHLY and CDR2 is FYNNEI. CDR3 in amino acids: CASTGGGGRNTEAFF. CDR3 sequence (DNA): TGTGCCAGCACCGGAGGCGGTGGTAGGAACACTGAAGCTTTCTTT.

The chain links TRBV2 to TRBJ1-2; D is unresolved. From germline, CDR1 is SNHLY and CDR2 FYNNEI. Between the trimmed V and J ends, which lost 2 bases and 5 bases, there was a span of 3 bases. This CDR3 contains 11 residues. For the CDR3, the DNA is TGTGCCAGCAGTGAACTATATGGCTACACCTTC. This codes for CASSELYGYTF.

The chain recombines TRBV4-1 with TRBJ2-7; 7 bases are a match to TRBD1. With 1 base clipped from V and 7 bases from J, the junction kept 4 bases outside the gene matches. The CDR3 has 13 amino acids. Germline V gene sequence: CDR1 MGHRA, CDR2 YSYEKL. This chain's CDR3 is CASSQGQTGEQYF. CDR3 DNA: TGCGCCAGCAGCCAAGGCCAGACAGGGGAGCAGTACTTC.

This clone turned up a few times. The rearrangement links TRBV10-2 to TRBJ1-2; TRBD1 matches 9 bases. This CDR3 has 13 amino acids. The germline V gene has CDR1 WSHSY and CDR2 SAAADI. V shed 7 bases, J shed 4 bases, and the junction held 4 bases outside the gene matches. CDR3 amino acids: CASTRDRAYGYTF. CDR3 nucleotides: TGCGCCAGCACACGGGACAGGGCCTATGGCTACACCTTC.

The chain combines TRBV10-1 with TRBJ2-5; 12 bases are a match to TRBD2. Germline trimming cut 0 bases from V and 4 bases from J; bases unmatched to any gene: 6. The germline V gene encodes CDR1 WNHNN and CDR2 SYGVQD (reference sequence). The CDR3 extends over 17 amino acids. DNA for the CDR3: TGCGCCAGCAGTGAGTCGGCTAGCGGGGGGGCGGCAGAGACCCAGTACTTC. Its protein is CASSESASGGAAETQYF.

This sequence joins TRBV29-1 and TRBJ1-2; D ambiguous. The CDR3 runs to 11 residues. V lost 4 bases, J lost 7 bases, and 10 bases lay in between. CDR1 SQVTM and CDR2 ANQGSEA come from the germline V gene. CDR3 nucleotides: TGCAGCGTTGGTATAGGAGGTGGCTACACCTTC. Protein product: CSVGIGGGYTF.

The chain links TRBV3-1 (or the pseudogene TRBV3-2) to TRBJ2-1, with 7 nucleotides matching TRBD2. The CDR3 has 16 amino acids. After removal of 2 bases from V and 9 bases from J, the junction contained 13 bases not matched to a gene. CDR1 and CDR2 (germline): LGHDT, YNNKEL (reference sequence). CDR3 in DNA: TGTGCCAGCAGCCAACATAGCGGGCCGCTCTCGGGTGAGCAGTTCTTC. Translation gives CASSQHSGPLSGEQFF.

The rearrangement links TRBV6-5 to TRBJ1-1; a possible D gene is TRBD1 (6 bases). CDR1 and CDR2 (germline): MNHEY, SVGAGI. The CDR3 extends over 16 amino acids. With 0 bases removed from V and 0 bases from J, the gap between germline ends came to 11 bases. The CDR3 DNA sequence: TGTGCCAGCAGTTACTCGGCAGGGGTTATGAACACTGAAGCTTTCTTT. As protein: CASSYSAGVMNTEAFF.

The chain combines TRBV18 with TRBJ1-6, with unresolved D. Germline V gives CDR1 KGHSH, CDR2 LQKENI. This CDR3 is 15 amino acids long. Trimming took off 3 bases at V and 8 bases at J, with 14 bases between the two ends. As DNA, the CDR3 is TGTGCCAGCTCACCCTCAGCCGAGGTTGATTCACCCCTCCACTTT. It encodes CASSPSAEVDSPLHF.

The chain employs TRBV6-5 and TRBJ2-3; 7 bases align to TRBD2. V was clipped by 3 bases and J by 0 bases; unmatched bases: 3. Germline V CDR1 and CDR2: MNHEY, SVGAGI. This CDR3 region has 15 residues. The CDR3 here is CASSYGTISTDTQYF. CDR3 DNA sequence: TGTGCCAGCAGTTATGGGACTATTAGCACAGATACGCAGTATTTT.